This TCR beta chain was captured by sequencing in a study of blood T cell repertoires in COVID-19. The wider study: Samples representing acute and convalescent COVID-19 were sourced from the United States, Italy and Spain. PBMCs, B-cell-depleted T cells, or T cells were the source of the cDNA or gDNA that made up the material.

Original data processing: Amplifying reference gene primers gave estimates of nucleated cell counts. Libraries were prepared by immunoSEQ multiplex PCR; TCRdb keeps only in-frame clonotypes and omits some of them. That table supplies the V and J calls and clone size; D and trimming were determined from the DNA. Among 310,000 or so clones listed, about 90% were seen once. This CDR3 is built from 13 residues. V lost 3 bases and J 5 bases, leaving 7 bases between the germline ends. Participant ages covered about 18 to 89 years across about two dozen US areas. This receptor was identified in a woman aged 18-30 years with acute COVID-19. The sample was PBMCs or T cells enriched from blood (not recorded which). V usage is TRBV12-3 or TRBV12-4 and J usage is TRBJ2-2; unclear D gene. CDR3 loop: CASSFGRTGELFF. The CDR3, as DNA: TGTGCCAGCAGTTTTGGCAGGACCGGGGAGCTGTTTTTT.